What follows is one T cell receptor beta chain and its context. This record comes from a study of Ad26.COV2.S vaccination and SARS-CoV-2 variants. Treatment here: around 19 received Ad26.COV2.S at low or high dose, single or two shots; about 5 received placebo; per-sample allocation not given. It was on day 63 after the first vaccine or placebo injection that samples were taken. TCRdb keeps only in-frame clones here, not all; method: immunoSEQ multiplex PCR. The sample yields about 320,000 clones, around 85% seen once. The V gene lost 6 bases and the J gene lost 0 bases, with 9 bases spanning the gap. The CDR3 has 14 residues. Germline CDR1 is SGHVS and CDR2 is FNYEAQ.

The genes are TRBV7-6 and TRBJ1-3; D is undetermined. The sequencing used peripheral blood, collected in a trial of Ad26.COV2.S vaccine versus placebo. The clonotype comes from a person aged 18-60 years who received the Ad26.COV2.S COVID-19 vaccine or a placebo. CDR3: CASSRRSSGNTIYF. CDR3 coding DNA: TGTGCCAGCAGTCGACGGAGCTCTGGAAACACCATATATTTT.